This T cell receptor beta chain was recovered during a study of blood T cell repertoires in COVID-19. The wider study: The United States, Italy and Spain provided the acute and convalescent COVID-19 samples. In each case, the material was cDNA or gDNA derived from T cells, B-cell-depleted T cells, or PBMCs.

The CDR3 covers 16 residues. In the authors' workflow: For nucleated cells, counts were estimated from reference gene primer amplification. Method: immunoSEQ multiplex PCR; TCRdb's copy keeps in-frame clones and lacks some. The D gene and trimming were derived from the DNA, and the V and J assignments and clone size from that table. The sample records 100,000 to 150,000 clones, roughly 69% being singletons. The sequence was collected from a woman aged 70-85 years with acute or convalescent COVID-19. The chain combines TRBV21-1 with TRBJ2-1; TRBD1, the table's D call, was not compared with the DNA. TRBV21-1 is a pseudogene locus. Material: peripheral blood. Here the CDR3 reads CASSKSGTGVSNEQFF. CDR3 sequence (DNA): TGTGCCAGCAGCAAATCAGGGACAGGGGTCTCCAATGAGCAGTTCTTC.